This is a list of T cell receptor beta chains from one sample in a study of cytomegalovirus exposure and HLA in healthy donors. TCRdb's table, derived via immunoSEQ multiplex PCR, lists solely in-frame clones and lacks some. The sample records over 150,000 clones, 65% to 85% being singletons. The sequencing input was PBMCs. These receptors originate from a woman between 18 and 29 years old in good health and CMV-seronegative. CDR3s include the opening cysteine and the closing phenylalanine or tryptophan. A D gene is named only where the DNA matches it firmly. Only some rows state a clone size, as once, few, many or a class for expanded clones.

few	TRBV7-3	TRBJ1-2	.	CASSRDRNYGYTF	TGTGCCAGCAGCCGAGACAGGAACTATGGCTACACCTTC
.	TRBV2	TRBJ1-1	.	CAGRGLNTEAFF	TGTGCCGGGAGGGGCTTGAACACTGAAGCTTTCTTT
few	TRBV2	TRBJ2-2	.	CASSGAGEWELFF	TGTGCCAGCAGTGGGGCAGGGGAATGGGAGCTGTTTTTT
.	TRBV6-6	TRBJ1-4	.	CASSDHRLTNEKLFF	TGTGCCAGCAGTGACCACAGGCTCACTAATGAAAAACTGTTTTTT
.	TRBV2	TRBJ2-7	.	CASNQGTQQYF	TGTGCCAGCAACCAGGGGACCCAGCAGTACTTC
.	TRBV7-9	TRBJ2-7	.	CASSSGQTHEQYF	TGTGCCAGCAGCTCCGGACAGACCCACGAGCAGTACTTC
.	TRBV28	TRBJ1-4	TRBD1	CASSAGTASAGEKLFF	TGTGCCAGCAGCGCCGGGACAGCCTCCGCGGGGGAAAAACTGTTTTTT
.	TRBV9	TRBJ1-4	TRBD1	CASSGDSHEKLFF	TGTGCCAGCAGCGGGGACAGTCATGAAAAACTGTTTTTT
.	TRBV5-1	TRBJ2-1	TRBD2	CASSLVFGGAYNEQFF	TGCGCCAGCAGCTTGGTTTTCGGGGGGGCCTACAATGAGCAGTTCTTC
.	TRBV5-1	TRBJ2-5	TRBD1	CASSLGPGQEETQYF	TGCGCCAGCAGCTTGGGGCCGGGACAGGAAGAGACCCAGTACTTC
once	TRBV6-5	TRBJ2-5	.	CASSYSTRIQETQYF	TGTGCCAGCAGTTACTCGACCAGGATCCAAGAGACCCAGTACTTC
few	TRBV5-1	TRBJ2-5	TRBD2	CASSWTGTSGGETQYF	TGCGCCAGCAGCTGGACCGGGACTAGCGGGGGGGAGACCCAGTACTTC
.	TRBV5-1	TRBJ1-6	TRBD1	CASSSNGQGYSPLHF	TGCGCCAGCAGCTCTAACGGACAGGGGTATTCACCCCTCCACTTT
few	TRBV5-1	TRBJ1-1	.	CASSLESRRGTEAFF	TGCGCCAGCAGCTTGGAGAGCAGGCGGGGTACTGAAGCTTTCTTT
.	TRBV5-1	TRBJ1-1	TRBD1	CASSFGQGLTEAFF	TGCGCCAGCAGCTTCGGACAGGGTCTCACTGAAGCTTTCTTT
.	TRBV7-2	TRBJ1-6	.	CASSLQAGLNSPLHF	TGTGCCAGCAGCTTACAGGCGGGGTTAAATTCACCCCTCCACTTT
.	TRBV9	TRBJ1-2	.	CASSVEGRTNYGYTF	TGTGCCAGCAGCGTAGAGGGGCGAACTAACTATGGCTACACCTTC
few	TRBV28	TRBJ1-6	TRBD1	CASSQGTGVSPLHF	TGTGCCAGCAGTCAGGGGACAGGGGTGTCACCCCTCCACTTT
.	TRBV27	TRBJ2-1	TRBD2	CASTIAGGPYNEQFF	TGTGCCAGCACCATAGCGGGAGGGCCATATAATGAGCAGTTCTTC
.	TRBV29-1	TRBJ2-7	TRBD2	CSVQAASGTHEQYF	TGCAGCGTTCAAGCGGCTAGCGGGACTCACGAGCAGTACTTC
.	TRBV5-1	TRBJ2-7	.	CASSKDTHGSEQYF	TGCGCCAGCAGCAAGGACACCCACGGCAGCGAGCAGTACTTC
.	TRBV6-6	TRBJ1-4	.	CASKVTAFNEKLFF	TGTGCCAGCAAAGTAACAGCCTTTAATGAAAAACTGTTTTTT
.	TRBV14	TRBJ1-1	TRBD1	CASSQQGVNTEAFF	TGTGCCAGCAGCCAACAGGGGGTGAACACTGAAGCTTTCTTT
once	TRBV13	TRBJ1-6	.	CASSLSGISNSPLHF	TGTGCCAGCAGCTTATCAGGGATCAGTAATTCACCCCTCCACTTT
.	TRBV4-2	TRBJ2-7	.	CASSQGRPLSGEQYF	TGTGCCAGCAGCCAAGGTCGACCGCTCAGCGGCGAGCAGTACTTC
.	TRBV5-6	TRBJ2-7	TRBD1	CASRSGTASYEQYF	TGTGCCAGCAGATCCGGGACAGCGTCCTACGAGCAGTACTTC
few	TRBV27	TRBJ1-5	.	CASRSSLNQPQHF	TGTGCCAGCAGATCTAGTTTGAATCAGCCCCAGCATTTT
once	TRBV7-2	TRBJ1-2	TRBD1	CASSPGQGVGGYTF	TGTGCCAGCAGCCCAGGACAGGGGGTAGGGGGCTACACCTTC
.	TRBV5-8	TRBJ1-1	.	CASSWSDRDGGQNTEAFF	TGTGCCAGCAGCTGGTCAGACCGGGACGGAGGGCAGAACACTGAAGCTTTCTTT
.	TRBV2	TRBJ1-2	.	CASSASDSAGYTF	TGTGCCAGCAGTGCTTCGGACAGCGCTGGCTACACCTTC
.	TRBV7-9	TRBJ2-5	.	CASSTPALQETQYF	TGTGCCAGCAGCACCCCCGCGCTTCAAGAGACCCAGTACTTC
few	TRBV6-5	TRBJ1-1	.	CASSRGGVNTEAFF	TGTGCCAGCAGCCGTGGGGGGGTGAACACTGAAGCTTTCTTT
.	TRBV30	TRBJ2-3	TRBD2	CAWSSTSGSTDTQYF	TGTGCCTGGAGTTCCACTAGCGGGAGCACAGATACGCAGTATTTT
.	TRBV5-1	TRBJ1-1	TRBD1	CASSVTGAPTEAFF	TGCGCCAGCAGCGTCACAGGGGCCCCCACTGAAGCTTTCTTT
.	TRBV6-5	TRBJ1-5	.	CASSYSADSNQPQHF	TGTGCCAGCAGTTACTCGGCAGATTCCAATCAGCCCCAGCATTTT
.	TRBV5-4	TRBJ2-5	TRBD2	CASSEEGLAGAQTQYF	TGTGCCAGCAGCGAGGAGGGACTAGCGGGAGCACAGACCCAGTACTTC
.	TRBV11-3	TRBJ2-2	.	CASITPRTAGELFF	TGTGCCAGCATCACCCCGAGAACGGCCGGGGAGCTGTTTTTT
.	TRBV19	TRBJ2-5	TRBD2	CASSIGGAGGRETQYF	TGTGCCAGTAGTATAGGGGGAGCGGGAGGGAGAGAGACCCAGTACTTC
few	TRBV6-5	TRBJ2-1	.	CASRRTGKDEQFF	TGTGCCAGCAGGCGAACAGGGAAGGATGAGCAGTTCTTC
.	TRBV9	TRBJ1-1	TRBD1	CASSGLGQGNTEAFF	TGTGCCAGCAGCGGACTAGGACAGGGGAACACTGAAGCTTTCTTT
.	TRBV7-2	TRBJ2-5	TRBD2	CASGAGGPQWETQYF	TGTGCCAGCGGGGCGGGGGGCCCCCAGTGGGAGACCCAGTACTTC
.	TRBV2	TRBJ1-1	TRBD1	CASSPTGIYTEAFF	TGTGCCAGCAGCCCGACAGGGATCTACACTGAAGCTTTCTTT
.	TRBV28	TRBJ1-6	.	CASSPWQIYNSPLHF	TGTGCCAGCAGTCCGTGGCAGATATATAATTCACCCCTCCACTTT
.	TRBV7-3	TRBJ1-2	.	CASSLRGFGRYTF	TGTGCCAGCAGCTTAAGAGGTTTTGGTCGCTACACCTTC
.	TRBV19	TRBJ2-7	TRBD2	CARSSSGAYEQYF	TGTGCCAGGTCCTCTAGCGGGGCCTACGAGCAGTACTTC
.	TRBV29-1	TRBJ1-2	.	CSVQPGENYGYTF	TGCAGCGTCCAGCCCGGGGAGAACTATGGCTACACCTTC
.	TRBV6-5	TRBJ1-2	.	CASRGQGLGNYGYTF	TGTGCCAGCAGAGGGCAGGGCCTAGGGAACTATGGCTACACCTTC